This TCR beta chain was documented in a study of blood T cells in healthy people across ages. The second PCR ran about 6 to 12 cycles with a sample-barcoded 5' primer and J-beta primers. TCRdb recomputed calls from the 5' RACE reads with MiXCR, one row per CDR3 protein. This sample has about 1.6 million distinct CDR3 sequences, with about 31% found just once. V was pared by 3 bases and J by 7 bases, with 13 bases of the junction left unmatched. This CDR3 spans 16 amino acids. Per germline, CDR1 DFQATT and CDR2 SNEGSKA (reference sequence). Material: blood. The source is a woman aged 25 to 45 in good health. J is TRBJ2-1 and V is TRBV20-1, with 9 nucleotides matching TRBD2. CDR3 nucleotide sequence: TGCAGTGCTAGCCATGGTCGCCTAGCGGGGCAAAATGAGCAGTTCTTC. Translated, it gives CSASHGRLAGQNEQFF.